The rows below give T cell receptor beta chains drawn from one sample of a study of T-cell reconstitution after alpha-beta-depleted transplantation in children. MiXCR was run by TCRdb on the PCR reads, yielding one entry per CDR3 protein. The sample shows over 150,000 distinct CDR3 sequences, about 6.4% of them seen only once. This specimen consisted of PBMCs from the stem cell graft donor, obtained from the stem cell graft. All receptors come from a human donor who donated a stem cell graft to a child with Wiskott-Aldrich syndrome. Both conserved end residues are part of each CDR3. The D gene is left open where the match is weak. Clone size is shown for a subset of rows, as once, few, many or a class of expanded clone.

>TRBV5-1|few|TRBD1|TRBJ2-7
TGCGCCAGCAGCTTTTCCGGGACAGGGACCTACGAGCAGTACTTC
CASSFSGTGTYEQYF
>TRBV20-1|many|NA|TRBJ2-5
TGCAGTGCTAGAATCTTCAACGAGACCCAGTACTTC
CSARIFNETQYF
>TRBV3-1|many|NA|TRBJ2-1
TGTGCCAGCAGCCTGGTCCCCTCAGCGTTTAGGATGTCCTACAATGAGCAGTTCTTC
CASSLVPSAFRMSYNEQFF
>TRBV10-3|many|TRBD1|TRBJ1-2
TGTGCCATCAGAGGACAGGGTGATTTCTACACCTTC
CAIRGQGDFYTF
>TRBV12-3/TRBV12-4|many|NA|TRBJ2-3
NA
CASSFWRSTDTQYF
>TRBV24-1|NA|NA|TRBJ1-5
TGTGCCACCAGCTACCGGGACTCAGCACAGCCCCAGCATTTT
CATSYRDSAQPQHF
>TRBV6-6|NA|TRBD1|TRBJ1-3
TGTGCCAGCAAAAGGGGGCTGGGAAACACCATATATTTT
CASKRGLGNTIYF
>TRBV6-5|many|NA|TRBJ1-2
TGTGCCGCGAGTCGGTCGGGGCAGCCTAACTATGGCTACACCTTC
CAASRSGQPNYGYTF
>TRBV20-1|few|TRBD1|TRBJ1-4
TGCAGTGCTGAACCGGGACAGGGAGAGAGTTCGGAAAAACTGTTTTTT
CSAEPGQGESSEKLFF
>TRBV19|NA|NA|TRBJ1-2
TGTGCCAGTAGTATTCCGGGGGCTCGATATGGCTACACCTTC
CASSIPGARYGYTF
>TRBV18|NA|NA|TRBJ2-7
TGTGCCAGCTCACCAGGAAACAGGCGACTAGTCCTTTACGAGCAGTACTTC
CASSPGNRRLVLYEQYF
>TRBV20-1|many|TRBD2|TRBJ2-2
TGCAGTGCTAGAACCACTAGCGGGAGGCCCACCGGGGAGCTGTTTTTT
CSARTTSGRPTGELFF
>TRBV30|many|NA|TRBJ2-6
TGTGCCTGGAGTGGTGACTCTGGGGCCAACGTCCTGACTTTC
CAWSGDSGANVLTF
>TRBV10-3|many|NA|TRBJ1-5
TGTGCCATCGGCCGCCAGGGAGGCAATCAGCCCCAGCATTTT
CAIGRQGGNQPQHF
>TRBV7-6|NA|NA|TRBJ1-2
TGTGCCAGCAGCCCAGGCATACGCTATGGCTACACCTTC
CASSPGIRYGYTF
>TRBV10-3|many|NA|TRBJ2-7
TGTGCCATCAGTGATTCAAGGGCAGGGAACGTCGAGCAGTACTTC
CAISDSRAGNVEQYF
>TRBV18|few|NA|TRBJ1-6
TGTGCCAGCTCACCAAGCACCTCAGGAGTTTTCAATTCACCCCTCCACTTT
CASSPSTSGVFNSPLHF
>TRBV12-3/TRBV12-4|many|NA|TRBJ2-7
TGTGCCAGCAGTTTAGGAGACAGAACCTACGAGCAGTACTTC
CASSLGDRTYEQYF
>TRBV6-2/TRBV6-3|many|NA|TRBJ2-7
TGTGCCAGCAGTTACGGGGCCAGCTACGAGCAGTACTTC
CASSYGASYEQYF
>TRBV5-1|NA|TRBD2|TRBJ2-5
TGCGCCAGCAGCTTGGATGGGACTAGCGGCCCGACCCAGTACTTC
CASSLDGTSGPTQYF
>TRBV5-1|many|TRBD1|TRBJ1-6
TGCGCCAGCAGCTTAGGATCGACAGGGGATTATTCACCCCTCCACTTT
CASSLGSTGDYSPLHF
>TRBV20-1|many|TRBD2|TRBJ2-1
TGCAGTGCTCTCGCGGGAGGAGCCTCAGGGATCGACAATGAGCAGTTCTTC
CSALAGGASGIDNEQFF
>TRBV19|few|NA|TRBJ2-7
TGTGCCAGTAATCACCCAGGGGTTGGCGAGCAGTACTTC
CASNHPGVGEQYF
>TRBV7-2|many|NA|TRBJ1-1
TGTGCCAGCAGCTTAGAAGGAGGGAAAGACACTGAAGCTTTCTTT
CASSLEGGKDTEAFF
>TRBV7-9|many|NA|TRBJ1-1
TGTGCCAGCAGCCACCGGGACGGGGGGTCCACTGAAGCTTTCTTT
CASSHRDGGSTEAFF
>TRBV6-6|NA|NA|TRBJ2-5
TGTGCCAGCAGTTGGCCAGGGGAGACCCAGTACTTC
CASSWPGETQYF
>TRBV6-4|medium-sized|TRBD1|TRBJ2-1
TGTGCCAGCAGTGACTCTGAGGCAGGGGGCAATGAGCAGTTCTTC
CASSDSEAGGNEQFF
>TRBV24-1|many|NA|TRBJ1-2
TGTGCCACCAGTGACCCCCGGGACGCCTCGTCCTATGGCTACACCTTC
CATSDPRDASSYGYTF
>TRBV11-2|many|TRBD2|TRBJ2-1
TGTGCCAGCAGGGGACCGGGACTAGCAAGAAATGAGCAGTTCTTC
CASRGPGLARNEQFF
>TRBV5-1|few|NA|TRBJ1-5
TGCGCCAGCAGCCCCGGGACGGGTAGCAATCAGCCCCAGCATTTT
CASSPGTGSNQPQHF
>TRBV13|NA|NA|TRBJ2-7
TGTGCCAGCAGCTTAGCAACTCGGACTCATAACTACGAGCAGTACTTC
CASSLATRTHNYEQYF
>TRBV10-3|many|NA|TRBJ2-7
TGTGCCATCAGTGTGGGGGGCCGCTCCTACGAGCAGTACTTC
CAISVGGRSYEQYF
>TRBV7-2|many|NA|TRBJ2-7
TGTGCCAGCAGCTTAGGAACAGGCTACTCCTACGAGCAGTACTTC
CASSLGTGYSYEQYF
>TRBV28|medium-sized|TRBD1|TRBJ2-2
TGTGCCAGCAGTTTCATAGACAGGGACCGAGGCCAAGGAACCGGGGAGCTGTTTTTT
CASSFIDRDRGQGTGELFF
>TRBV5-4|NA|TRBD2|TRBJ2-2
TGTGCCAGCAGCAGACTAGCGGAGACTACCGGGGAGCTGTTTTTT
CASSRLAETTGELFF
>TRBV12-3/TRBV12-4|many|NA|TRBJ1-3
TGTGCCAGCAGTCCTCGGACGGGGCTCGGGGGAAACACCATATATTTT
CASSPRTGLGGNTIYF
>TRBV20-1|many|NA|TRBJ2-1
TGCAGTGCATTGGACACTGAGCAGTTCTTC
CSALDTEQFF
>TRBV5-1|many|NA|TRBJ2-1
TGCGCCAGCAGCACCGGGGCCGGGAGCTCCTACAATGAGCAGTTCTTC
CASSTGAGSSYNEQFF
>TRBV20-1|many|NA|TRBJ2-3
TGCAGTGCTAGATCGGACTACACAGATACGCAGTATTTT
CSARSDYTDTQYF
>TRBV20-1|NA|NA|TRBJ2-1
TGCAGTGCTAGAGATAGTTGGGTGGACAATGAGCAGTTCTTC
CSARDSWVDNEQFF
>TRBV7-9|NA|NA|TRBJ2-4
TGTGCCAGCAGCTGCGGGGCCAAAAACATTCAGTACTTC
CASSCGAKNIQYF
>TRBV7-9|many|TRBD2|TRBJ2-2
TGTGCCAGCAGCTTACTAGCGGGAGAAGGGGAGCTGTTTTTT
CASSLLAGEGELFF
>TRBV29-1|NA|NA|TRBJ2-3
TGCAGCGTTGACGCCGGGACTGCCCCAGATACGCAGTATTTT
CSVDAGTAPDTQYF
>TRBV27|many|NA|TRBJ1-2
TGTGCCAGCAGTTTATCTCGGGGTAACTATGGCTACACCTTC
CASSLSRGNYGYTF
>TRBV14|NA|NA|TRBJ2-1
TGTGCCAGCAGCCAAATCTCCTACAATGAGCAGTTCTTC
CASSQISYNEQFF
>TRBV30|few|TRBD1|TRBJ1-5
TGTGCCTGGAGCGCGGACAGGGGGGGCAATCAGCCCCAGCATTTT
CAWSADRGGNQPQHF
>TRBV18|many|NA|TRBJ1-1
TGTGCCAGCTCACCAGAGGTGAGCACTGAAGCTTTCTTT
CASSPEVSTEAFF